Detailed here is one T cell receptor beta chain. The data belong to a study of shared clonotypes between healthy human individuals. Investigators spread the genomic DNA of each subset evenly over several immunoSEQ plates. The input for sorted-subset replicate PCRs was about 200 ng DNA, 30,000 or so T cell genomes. Using immunoSEQ multiplex PCR, the repertoire was profiled, and TCRdb retains in-frame clones only, with some absent. The data show just over 2,000,000 clones, 90% to 95% seen once. Source material: naive CD4+ T cells sorted from blood. Subset of the sample: CD45RA+ positively selected. This TCR came from a man aged 18 to 30 in good health.

This CDR3 is CATSRGRQGTYEQYF. CDR3 coding DNA: TGTGCCACCAGCAGAGGTAGACAGGGAACCTACGAGCAGTACTTC. The chain joins TRBV15 to TRBJ2-7, with 7 bases that match TRBD1. From germline, CDR1 is LNHNV and CDR2 YYDKDF (reference sequence). The CDR3 covers 15 residues. Trimming took 1 base from V and 2 from J; bases not matched to a gene: 5.